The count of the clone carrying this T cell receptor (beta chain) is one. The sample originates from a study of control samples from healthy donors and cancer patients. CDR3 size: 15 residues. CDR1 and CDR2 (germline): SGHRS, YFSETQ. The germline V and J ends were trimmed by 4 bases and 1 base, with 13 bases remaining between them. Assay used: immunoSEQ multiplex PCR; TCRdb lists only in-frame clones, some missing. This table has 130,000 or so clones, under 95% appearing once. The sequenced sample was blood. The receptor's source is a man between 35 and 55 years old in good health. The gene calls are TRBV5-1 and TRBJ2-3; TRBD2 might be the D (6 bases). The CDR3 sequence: CASSPRLVRTDTQYF. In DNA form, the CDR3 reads TGCGCCAGCAGCCCGAGACTAGTCCGCACAGATACGCAGTATTTT.